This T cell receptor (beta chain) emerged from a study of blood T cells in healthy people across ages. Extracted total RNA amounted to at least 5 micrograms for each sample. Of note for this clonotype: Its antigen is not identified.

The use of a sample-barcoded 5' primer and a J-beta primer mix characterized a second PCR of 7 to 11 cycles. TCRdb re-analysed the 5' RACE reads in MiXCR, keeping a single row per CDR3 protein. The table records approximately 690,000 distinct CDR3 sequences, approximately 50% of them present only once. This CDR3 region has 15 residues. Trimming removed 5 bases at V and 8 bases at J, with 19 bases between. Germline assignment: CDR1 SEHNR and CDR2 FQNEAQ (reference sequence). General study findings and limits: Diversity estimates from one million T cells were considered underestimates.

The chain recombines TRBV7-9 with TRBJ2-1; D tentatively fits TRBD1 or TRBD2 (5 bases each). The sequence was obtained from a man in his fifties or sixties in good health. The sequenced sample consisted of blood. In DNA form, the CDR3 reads TGTGCCAGCAGCCCGAGTAGGGGCCCCGGGGATGAGCAGTTCTTC. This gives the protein CASSPSRGPGDEQFF.